The 10 T cell receptor beta chains reported below all come from one sample, sequenced in a study of blood T cells in healthy people across ages. The authors ran a second PCR of about 7 to 11 cycles using a sample-barcoded 5' primer and a J-beta primer mix. MiXCR, run by TCRdb on the 5' RACE reads, gives a single entry per CDR3 protein. The sample comprises approximately 2,000,000 distinct CDR3 sequences, roughly two fifths of which are singletons, and more than 20% rests with the top ten. The material sequenced was blood. Receptors originate from a human donor in good health.

Only a few counts were recorded for this clonotype. V usage is TRBV6-2 or TRBV6-3 and J usage is TRBJ1-2; possible D gene TRBD1, 6 bases. V dropped 6 bases and J dropped 3 bases, with 14 bases sitting between them. The germline V gene encodes CDR1 MNHEY and CDR2 SVGEGT. The CDR3 loop spans 14 amino acids. The DNA for the CDR3 is TGTGCCAGCAGAGGGTACAGGGAGGACTATGGCTACACCTTC. Protein: CASRGYREDYGYTF.

The gene calls are TRBV6-7 and TRBJ2-5; 10 positions match TRBD2. TRBV6-7 is designated an ORF whose function remains uncertain. The CDR3 is 18 residues long. The V segment lost 0 bases and the J segment 1 base; nucleotides outside the gene matches: 8. The CDR3 DNA is TGTGCCAGCAGTTACTCGCCCTCTCCTAGCGGGGGCCAAGAGACCCAGTACTTC. This translates into CASSYSPSPSGGQETQYF.

The rearrangement uses TRBV12-5 and TRBJ2-5; possibly TRBD1 for D (6 bases). Deletions cut 5 bases from V and 3 bases from J, with 13 bases between. The CDR3 spans 14 residues. The germline V gene encodes CDR1 LGHNT and CDR2 FRNRAP. CDR3 sequence (DNA): TGTGCTAGTGGTAGCGGACAGTTGGAAGAGACCCAGTACTTC. This codes for CASGSGQLEETQYF.

The rearrangement uses TRBV5-1 and TRBJ1-4; D may be TRBD1 (5 bases). Trimming removed 4 bases at V and 7 bases at J, with 14 bases between. The germline gives CDR1 SGHRS, CDR2 YFSETQ. The CDR3 loop spans 14 amino acids. This CDR3 is CASSPSGLAEKLFF. DNA of the CDR3: TGCGCCAGCAGCCCTTCAGGGTTGGCTGAAAAACTGTTTTTT.

This clonotype was picked up a small number of times. The chain employs TRBV6-2 or TRBV6-3 and TRBJ1-2; D unclear. Trimming removed 3 bases at V and 6 bases at J, with 14 bases between. This CDR3 is built from 14 residues. Per germline, CDR1 MNHEY and CDR2 SVGEGT. CDR3 sequence reads: CASSYSGRVDGYTF. In DNA, the CDR3 is TGTGCCAGCAGTTATTCCGGGAGAGTGGATGGCTACACCTTC.

There are a few counts of this clonotype. The chain carries TRBV20-1 and TRBJ2-4; D gene unclear. The CDR3 is 11 amino acids. The V and J ends lost 6 bases and 2 bases respectively, with 5 bases between them. Looked up from germline, CDR1 is DFQATT and CDR2 is SNEGSKA (reference sequence). CDR3 sequence reads: CSALPKNIQYF. CDR3 DNA sequence: TGCAGTGCCCTCCCCAAAAACATTCAGTACTTC.

This clonotype was counted between two and nine times. The genes are TRBV7-2 and TRBJ2-1; 7 nucleotides align to TRBD1. Germline V gene sequence: CDR1 SGHTA, CDR2 FQGNSA. The CDR3 is 16 residues long. Losses at the gene ends were 6 bases for V and 8 bases for J; bases not matched to a gene: 16. CDR3 region: CASRPLRTGVMDEQFF. The CDR3 coding sequence is TGTGCCAGCAGACCACTCAGGACAGGAGTGATGGATGAGCAGTTCTTC. Combining the CDR3 with reference TRBV7-2 and TRBJ2-1 gives the whole variable domain GAGVSQSPSNKVTEKGKDVELRCDPISGHTALYWYRQSLGQGLEFLIYFQGNSAPDKSGLPSDRFSAERTGGSVSTLTIQRTQQEDSAVYLCASRPLRTGVMDEQFFGPGTRLTVL.

Concerning this clonotype: Sequence at one end of the junction differs from germline and may be a read error. This rearrangement joins TRBV6-2 or TRBV6-3 to TRBJ2-7; 9 positions agree with TRBD1. CDR3 length: 15 amino acids. Germline loops: CDR1 MNHEY, CDR2 SVGEGT. DNA for the CDR3: TGTGCCAGCAGTTCCGGGACAGGGACCTCCTACGGGCAGTACTTC. Its translation: CASSSGTGTSYGQYF.

The CDR3 DNA sequence: TGTGCCAGCAGCCCGAGCAGGGGACTCCATACGCAGTATTTT. This translates into CASSPSRGLHTQYF. The chain is built from TRBV7-9 and TRBJ2-3; D possibly matches TRBD1 or TRBD2 (6 bases each). Germline CDR1 reads SEHNR; CDR2 reads FQNEAQ (reference sequence). The CDR3 is 14 amino acids. V dropped 5 bases and J dropped 7 bases, with 16 bases sitting between them.

This clonotype was seen only a few times. The CDR3 sequence is CASSDFGRDPRDEQFF. The CDR3 DNA follows: TGCGCCAGCAGCGACTTTGGTAGGGACCCGAGGGATGAGCAGTTCTTC. The rearrangement joins TRBV5-1 to TRBJ2-1, with D perhaps matching TRBD1 or TRBD2 (5 bases each). CDR3 length: 16 amino acids. The germline gives CDR1 SGHRS, CDR2 YFSETQ. The V end was cut by 4 bases, the J end by 8 bases, with 22 bases between.